A selection of T cell receptor beta chains follows, all from one sample in a study of PD-L1 blockade in urothelial cancer. Produced via immunoSEQ multiplex PCR; TCRdb's table is partial and in-frame only. The data hold 25,000 to 35,000 clones, with 87% observed a single time. The material was PBMCs, obtained around atezolizumab (anti-PD-L1) treatment. These TCRs come from a man aged 50-60 years with urothelial cancer. CDR3s include the opening cysteine and the closing phenylalanine or tryptophan. A D gene is named only where the DNA matches it firmly.

CDR3,J,D,V
CASRRPGQGVADTQYF,TRBJ2-3,TRBD1,TRBV5-6
CSVEGGGEVYNEQFF,TRBJ2-1,TRBD2,TRBV29-1
CASSFTSGDLRYF,TRBJ2-3,TRBD2,TRBV7-7
CAISDSTGGGGYTF,TRBJ1-2,TRBD1,TRBV10-3
CASRDRINEQFF,TRBJ2-1,-,TRBV6-1
CASSLGGTNEKLFF,TRBJ1-4,-,TRBV7-2
CASSEIGLAGGPNEQFF,TRBJ2-1,TRBD2,TRBV2
CSVEGPSTGELFF,TRBJ2-2,-,TRBV29-1
CASSRDRGDNEQFF,TRBJ2-1,TRBD1,TRBV5-4
CASSVLTGYNEQFF,TRBJ2-1,TRBD1,TRBV27
CASSEARQGEETQYF,TRBJ2-5,TRBD1,TRBV2
CASRITWSSYEQYF,TRBJ2-7,-,TRBV6-5
CASSVRLAGLTDTQYF,TRBJ2-3,TRBD2,TRBV9
CASSLARGSNEKLFF,TRBJ1-4,TRBD1,TRBV28
CASSIVPGLQETQYF,TRBJ2-5,TRBD2,TRBV19
CASSRQGGHSYEQYF,TRBJ2-7,TRBD1,TRBV7-2
CASSVALGQGSSDTQYF,TRBJ2-3,TRBD1,TRBV5-1
CASSQEPGQGTYEQFF,TRBJ2-1,TRBD1,TRBV4-1
CASGTGGWETQYF,TRBJ2-5,TRBD1,TRBV19
CASSDRGYYNEQFF,TRBJ2-1,TRBD1,TRBV5-8
CASSQVRGEKLFF,TRBJ1-4,-,TRBV6-6
CASSNRDSRRYNEQFF,TRBJ2-1,-,TRBV27
CASSQEYRGGQETQYF,TRBJ2-5,-,TRBV4-1
CSVPPPHSGGGSNEQFF,TRBJ2-1,-,TRBV29-1
CAWRYRGPSYEQYF,TRBJ2-7,TRBD1,TRBV30
CASSPLGARPRDEQFF,TRBJ2-1,-,TRBV5-1
CASSQGMNTEAFF,TRBJ1-1,-,TRBV6-6
CASSLALPMASGGAVIAGELFF,TRBJ2-2,TRBD2,TRBV7-2
CASSHPGQGAEQYF,TRBJ2-7,TRBD1,TRBV4-1
CASGKLAGAGEQYF,TRBJ2-7,TRBD2,TRBV12-5
CASSSTYRETQYF,TRBJ2-5,-,TRBV18
CASSLGDTLLYGYTF,TRBJ1-2,-,TRBV7-9
CASSPGPGGYTF,TRBJ1-2,-,TRBV28
CASSSRGTGLEKLFF,TRBJ1-4,TRBD1,TRBV5-1
CASSQGGFEDIQYF,TRBJ2-4,-,TRBV4-2
CASSSFSYEQYF,TRBJ2-7,-,TRBV7-9
CASSPETVSGGAYEQYF,TRBJ2-7,TRBD1,TRBV18
CASSQVENTGELFF,TRBJ2-2,-,TRBV4-3
CASTRQGSYEQYF,TRBJ2-7,-,TRBV27
CASGSPGNTEAFF,TRBJ1-1,-,TRBV10-2
CASSFYTVNSMNTEAFF,TRBJ1-1,-,TRBV5-6
CASSSDTSNQPQHF,TRBJ1-5,-,TRBV18